The source of this T cell receptor (beta chain) is a study of T cell changes during pregnancy in multiple sclerosis. Profiling relied on immunoSEQ multiplex PCR, and the TCRdb table lists in-frame clones only, not all of them. The repertoire consists of more than 35,000 clones, with just over 90% occurring once and the leading ten covering less than 0.8%. V shed 5 bases, J shed 4 bases, and the junction held 5 bases outside the gene matches. The germline V gene has CDR1 SNHLY and CDR2 FYNNEI. The CDR3 sequence is 14 residues long. The source was CD4+ T cells from peripheral blood mononuclear cells, collected in the third trimester of pregnancy. This chain links TRBV2 with TRBJ1-5, with 7 bases fitting TRBD1. The clonotype was recovered from a female donor with multiple sclerosis, enrolled in a pregnancy study. The CDR3 region is CASSPTGINQPQHF. Written as DNA, the CDR3 is TGTGCCAGCAGTCCGACAGGGATAAATCAGCCCCAGCATTTT.